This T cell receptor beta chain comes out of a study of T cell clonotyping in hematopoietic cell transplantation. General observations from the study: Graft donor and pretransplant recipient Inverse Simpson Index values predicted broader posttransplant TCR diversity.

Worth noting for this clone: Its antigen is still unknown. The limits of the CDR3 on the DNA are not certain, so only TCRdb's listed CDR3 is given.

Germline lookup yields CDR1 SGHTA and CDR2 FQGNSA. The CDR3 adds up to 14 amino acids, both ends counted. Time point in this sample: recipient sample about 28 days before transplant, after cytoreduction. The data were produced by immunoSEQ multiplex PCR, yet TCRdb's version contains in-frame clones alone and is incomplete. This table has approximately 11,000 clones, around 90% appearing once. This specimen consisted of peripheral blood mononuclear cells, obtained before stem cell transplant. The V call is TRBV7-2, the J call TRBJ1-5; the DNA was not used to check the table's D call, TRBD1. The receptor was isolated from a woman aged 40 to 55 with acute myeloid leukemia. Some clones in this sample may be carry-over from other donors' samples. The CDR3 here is CASSPVGTGAPEHF.